In its sample, the clone carrying this TCR beta chain ranks as medium-sized. Its target is not known. The record originates from a study of breast tumors, draining lymph nodes, adjacent tissues. Study results and limitations: Tumors had less TCR diversity than lymph nodes, more than nontumor tissue. Findings are consistent with lymph node origin and intratumoral expansion of most tumor T cells. Compared with basal-like, luminal-like tumors shared significantly more repertoire with nontumor tissue. That most tumor T cells come from lymph nodes remained unproven.

CDR1 is LNHDA and CDR2 is SQIVND in the germline V gene (reference sequence). The CDR3 is made up of 10 amino acids. Between the trimmed V and J ends, which lost 8 bases and 8 bases, there was a span of 9 bases. Using its own MiXCR run on the multiplex PCR reads, TCRdb lists one record per CDR3 protein. This sample has some 22,000 distinct CDR3 sequences, with almost 70% found just once. Material: tumor-adjacent breast tissue. The chain employs TRBV19 and TRBJ1-2, with no clear D. This TCR was sampled from a female donor with breast cancer. Some clones in this sample may be carry-over from other donors' samples. The CDR3 loop reads CASYAYGYTF. Here the CDR3 DNA reads TGTGCCAGTTACGCGTACGGCTACACCTTC.